This TCR beta chain was identified in a study of blood T cells in healthy people across ages. Then a second PCR, running roughly 7 to 11 cycles, was carried out with a sample-barcoded 5' primer and a J-beta primer mix. Samples each returned at least 3 million CDR3-containing paired-end reads. Each CDR3 protein is one row after TCRdb ran MiXCR on the 5' RACE reads. The table shows 1.5 million to 2 million distinct CDR3 sequences, with roughly 27% occurring only once. The V and J ends lost 7 bases and 0 bases respectively, with 8 bases between them. Per the germline V gene, CDR1 is MNHEY and CDR2 is SMNVEV (reference sequence). CDR3 length equals 13 residues. This clonotype was found a few times.

The clonotype originates from a woman aged 25 to 39 in good health. This chain connects TRBV27 to TRBJ2-3, with D uncertain. Sequencing input: blood. CDR3 DNA sequence: TGTGCCAGCAAATTTCAAAGCACAGATACGCAGTATTTT. It specifies CASKFQSTDTQYF.